The text below deals with one T cell receptor (beta chain). Its antigen is as yet unknown. For CDR3 and TCR beta VDJ profiling, genomic DNA was the template used. TCRdb used MiXCR to reprocess the reads, holding one entry per CDR3 protein. The sample comprises hundreds of thousands of distinct CDR3 sequences, roughly a third of which are singletons, and approximately 0.82% rests with the top ten. Patients who underwent sequencing had shown CD8+CD57+ cell expansion by flow cytometry. A severe acquired aplastic anemia diagnosis applied to all patients. V shed 6 bases and J shed 5 bases, with 22 bases lying between them. The CDR3 has 16 amino acids. The source of the sample is a study of CD8+CD57+ T cells in acquired aplastic anemia. Study background: The DNA of sorted CD4+ and CD8+ cells averaged 3.2 ug. Findings of the study overall: Patient and control CD8+ Simpson's diversity was not significantly different. Found in both controls and patients were almost 30 CD8+ CDR3 sequences.

The sequence derives from a human donor with aplastic anemia. V and J are TRBV12-3 or TRBV12-4 and TRBJ1-1; the D gene is possibly TRBD1 (5 bases). Source material: sorted CD4+, CD8+, or CD8+CD57+ T cells (not recorded which) from PBMCs. The CDR3 loop reads CASRKSGVVVRTEAFF. The CDR3 DNA reads TGTGCCAGCAGAAAATCGGGGGTTGTAGTGAGGACTGAAGCTTTCTTT.